The clone carrying this TCR beta chain was seen just once. The antigen is unknown. This specimen belongs to a study of PD-1 blockade in classical Hodgkin lymphoma. At the level of the study: Once every 2 weeks, patients received intravenous nivolumab at 3 mg/kg. Overall study results and limits: Individuals who commenced nivolumab within less than 1 year of ASCT were excluded. Compared with healthy donors, newly diagnosed patients reportedly showed lower baseline TCR diversity. By cycle point C4D1, TCR diversity had risen significantly in CD4+ cells (but not CD8+ cells).

With no exception, relapse followed autologous stem cell transplantation in all patients, and brentuximab vedotin exposure varied. V lost 4 bases to trimming and J lost 3 bases, with 11 bases between them. Germline-derived CDR1 and CDR2 are SGDLS and YYNGEE. This CDR3 comprises 13 residues. Libraries were prepared by immunoSEQ multiplex PCR; TCRdb keeps only in-frame clonotypes and omits some of them. Of about 59,000 clones listed, 90% are singletons. V usage is TRBV9 and J usage is TRBJ2-7; D tentatively fits TRBD1 or TRBD2 (6 bases each). The specimen was peripheral blood mononuclear cells (PBMCs), collected at baseline. This clonotype was sampled from a human donor with classical Hodgkin lymphoma. The CDR3 loop reads CASSLGGNYEQYF. CDR3 nucleotides: TGTGCCAGCAGCCTAGGGGGGAACTACGAGCAGTACTTC.